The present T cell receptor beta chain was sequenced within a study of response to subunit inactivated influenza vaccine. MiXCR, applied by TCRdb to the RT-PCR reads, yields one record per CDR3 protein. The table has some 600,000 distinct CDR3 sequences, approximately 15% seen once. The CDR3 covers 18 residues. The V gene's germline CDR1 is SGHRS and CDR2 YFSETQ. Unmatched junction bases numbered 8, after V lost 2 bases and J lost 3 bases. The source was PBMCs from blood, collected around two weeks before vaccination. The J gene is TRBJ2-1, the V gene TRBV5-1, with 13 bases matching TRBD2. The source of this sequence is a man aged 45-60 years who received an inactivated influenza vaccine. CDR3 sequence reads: CASSLPPGTSGDYNEQFF. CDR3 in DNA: TGCGCCAGCAGCTTACCCCCCGGGACTAGCGGGGACTACAATGAGCAGTTCTTC.